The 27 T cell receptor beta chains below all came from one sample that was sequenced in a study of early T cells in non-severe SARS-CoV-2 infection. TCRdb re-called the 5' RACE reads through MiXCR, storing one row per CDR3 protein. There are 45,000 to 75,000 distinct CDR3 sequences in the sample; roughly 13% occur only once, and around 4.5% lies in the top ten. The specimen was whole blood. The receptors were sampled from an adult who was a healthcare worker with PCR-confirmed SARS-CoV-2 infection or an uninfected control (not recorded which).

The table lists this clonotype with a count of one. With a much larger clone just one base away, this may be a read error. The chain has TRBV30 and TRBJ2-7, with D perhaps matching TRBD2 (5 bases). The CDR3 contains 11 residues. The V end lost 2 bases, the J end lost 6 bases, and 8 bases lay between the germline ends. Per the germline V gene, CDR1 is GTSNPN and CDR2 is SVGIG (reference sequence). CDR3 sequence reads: CAWSLGSEQYF. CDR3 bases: TGTGCCTGGAGTTTGGGGAGCGAGCAGTACTTC.

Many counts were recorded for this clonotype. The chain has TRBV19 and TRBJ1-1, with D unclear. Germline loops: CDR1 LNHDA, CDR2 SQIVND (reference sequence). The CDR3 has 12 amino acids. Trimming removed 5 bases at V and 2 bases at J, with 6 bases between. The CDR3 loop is CASSSINTEAFF. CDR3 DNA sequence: TGTGCCAGTAGTTCGATCAACACTGAAGCTTTCTTT.

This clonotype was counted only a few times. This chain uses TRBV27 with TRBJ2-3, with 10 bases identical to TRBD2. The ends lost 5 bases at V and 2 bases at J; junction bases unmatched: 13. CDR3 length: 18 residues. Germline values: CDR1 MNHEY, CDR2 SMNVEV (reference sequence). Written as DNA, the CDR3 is TGTGCCAGCAGTAGGTTAGCGGGGGGCTCTAGTTACACAGATACGCAGTATTTT. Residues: CASSRLAGGSSYTDTQYF.

Here the CDR3 reads CASKRTPGETQYF. The CDR3 DNA follows: TGTGCCAGCAAACGGACCCCAGGAGAGACCCAGTACTTC. The V and J genes are TRBV2 and TRBJ2-5; D unresolved. This CDR3 comprises 13 residues. Germline V gene sequence: CDR1 SNHLY, CDR2 FYNNEI. V dropped 7 bases and J dropped 4 bases, with 13 bases sitting between them. The complete variable domain, with remaining parts taken from reference TRBV2 and TRBJ2-5, reads EPEVTQTPSHQVTQMGQEVILRCVPISNHLYFYWYRQILGQKVEFLVSFYNNEISEKSEIFDDQFSVERPDGSNFTLKIRSTKLEDSAMYFCASKRTPGETQYFGPGTRLLVL.

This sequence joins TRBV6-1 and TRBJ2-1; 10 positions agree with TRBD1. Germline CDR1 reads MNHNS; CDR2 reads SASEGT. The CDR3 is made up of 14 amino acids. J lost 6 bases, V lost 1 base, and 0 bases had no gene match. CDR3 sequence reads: CASSEGTGGNEQFF. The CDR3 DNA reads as TGTGCCAGCAGTGAAGGGACAGGGGGCAATGAGCAGTTCTTC.

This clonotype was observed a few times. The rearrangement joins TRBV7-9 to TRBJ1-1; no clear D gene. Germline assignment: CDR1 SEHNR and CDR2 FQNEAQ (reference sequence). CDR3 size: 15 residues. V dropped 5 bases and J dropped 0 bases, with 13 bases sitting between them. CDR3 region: CASSPIARMNTEAFF. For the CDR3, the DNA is TGTGCCAGCAGCCCAATCGCCAGAATGAACACTGAAGCTTTCTTT.

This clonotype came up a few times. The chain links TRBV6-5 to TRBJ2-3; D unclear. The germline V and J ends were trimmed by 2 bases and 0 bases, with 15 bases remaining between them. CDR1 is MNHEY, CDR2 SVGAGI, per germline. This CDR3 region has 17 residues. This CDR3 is CASSYHTSGYSTDTQYF. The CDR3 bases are TGTGCCAGCAGTTACCACACCAGTGGATATAGCACAGATACGCAGTATTTT.

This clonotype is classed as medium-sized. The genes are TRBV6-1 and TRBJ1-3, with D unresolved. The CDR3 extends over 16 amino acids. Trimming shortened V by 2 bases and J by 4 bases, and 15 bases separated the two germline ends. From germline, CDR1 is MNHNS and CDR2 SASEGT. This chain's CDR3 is CASSEFLGQSGNTIYF. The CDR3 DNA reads TGTGCCAGCAGTGAATTTCTCGGCCAGTCCGGAAACACCATATATTTT.

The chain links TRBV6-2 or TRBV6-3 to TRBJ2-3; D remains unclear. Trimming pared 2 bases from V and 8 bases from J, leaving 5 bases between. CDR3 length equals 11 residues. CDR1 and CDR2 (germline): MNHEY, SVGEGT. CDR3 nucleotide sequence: TGTGCCAGCAGTTACGAAGGTACGCAGTATTTT. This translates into CASSYEGTQYF.

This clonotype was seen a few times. This CDR3 reads CASSLVKGKGTNTEAFF. The CDR3, as DNA: TGTGCCAGCAGTTTGGTCAAGGGAAAGGGTACGAACACTGAAGCTTTCTTT. This rearrangement joins TRBV28 to TRBJ1-1; D is uncertain. Between the trimmed V and J ends, which lost 3 bases and 1 base, there was a span of 18 bases. The CDR3 consists of 17 residues. Germline CDR1 and CDR2: MDHEN and SYDVKM.

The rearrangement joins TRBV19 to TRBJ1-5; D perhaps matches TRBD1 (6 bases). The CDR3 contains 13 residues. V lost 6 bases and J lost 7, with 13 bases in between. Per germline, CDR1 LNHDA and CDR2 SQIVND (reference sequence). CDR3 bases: TGTGCCAGTAGCCCCCAGGGGATGCAGCCCCAGCATTTT. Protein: CASSPQGMQPQHF.

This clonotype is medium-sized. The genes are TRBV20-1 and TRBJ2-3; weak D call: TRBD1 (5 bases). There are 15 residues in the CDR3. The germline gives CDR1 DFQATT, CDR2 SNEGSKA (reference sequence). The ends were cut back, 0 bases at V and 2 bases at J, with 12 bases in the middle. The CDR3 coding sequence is TGCAGTGCTAGAGATTGGGGCGGCTACACAGATACGCAGTATTTT. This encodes CSARDWGGYTDTQYF.

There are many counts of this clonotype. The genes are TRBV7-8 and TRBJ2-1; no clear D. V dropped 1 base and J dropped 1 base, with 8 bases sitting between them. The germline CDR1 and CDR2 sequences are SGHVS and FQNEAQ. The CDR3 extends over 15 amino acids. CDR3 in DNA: TGTGCCAGCAGCTTAGTTACTGGTTCCTACAATGAGCAGTTCTTC. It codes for CASSLVTGSYNEQFF.

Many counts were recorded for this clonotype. CDR3 nucleotide sequence: TGCGCCAGCAGTGCGAGCGGGGCCCTACAAGAGACCCAGTACTTC. It is translated as CASSASGALQETQYF. The rearrangement links TRBV10-1 to TRBJ2-5, with TRBD2 matching over 7 bases. The CDR3 runs 15 residues. The trim removed 4 bases at V and 2 bases at J, leaving 7 bases unmatched. Germline V gene lookup returns CDR1 WNHNN and CDR2 SYGVQD (reference sequence).

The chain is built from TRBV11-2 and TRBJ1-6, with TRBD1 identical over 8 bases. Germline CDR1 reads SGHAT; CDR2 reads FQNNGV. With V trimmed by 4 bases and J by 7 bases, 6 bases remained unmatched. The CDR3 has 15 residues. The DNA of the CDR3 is TGTGCCAGCAGCTACGCAGGGGGCCTGAATTCACCCCTCCACTTT. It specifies CASSYAGGLNSPLHF. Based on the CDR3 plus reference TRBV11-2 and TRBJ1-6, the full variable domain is EAGVAQSPRYKIIEKRQSVAFWCNPISGHATLYWYQQILGQGPKLLIQFQNNGVVDDSQLPKDRFSAERLKGVDSTLKIQPAKLEDSAVYLCASSYAGGLNSPLHFGNGTRLTVT.

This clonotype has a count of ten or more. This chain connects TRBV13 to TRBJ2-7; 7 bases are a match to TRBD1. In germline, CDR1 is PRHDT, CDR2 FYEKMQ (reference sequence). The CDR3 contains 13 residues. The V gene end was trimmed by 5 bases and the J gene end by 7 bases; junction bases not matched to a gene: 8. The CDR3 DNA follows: TGTGCCAGCAGCGTACACAGGGGCTTAGAGCAGTACTTC. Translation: CASSVHRGLEQYF.

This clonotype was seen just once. CDR3 loop: CASSLGTRSNEKLFF. DNA for the CDR3: TGTGCCAGCAGTTTGGGTACCAGGAGCAATGAAAAACTGTTTTTT. V usage is TRBV12-3 or TRBV12-4 and J usage is TRBJ1-4; D call uncertain. The CDR3 is made up of 15 amino acids. The V end lost 3 bases, the J end lost 5 bases, and 13 bases lay between the germline ends.

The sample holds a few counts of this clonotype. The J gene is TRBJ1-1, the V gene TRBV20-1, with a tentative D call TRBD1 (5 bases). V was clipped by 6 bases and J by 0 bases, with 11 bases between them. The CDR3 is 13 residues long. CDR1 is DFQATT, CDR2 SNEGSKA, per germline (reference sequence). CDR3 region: CSARGTVNTEAFF. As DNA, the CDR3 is TGCAGTGCGCGCGGGACCGTGAACACTGAAGCTTTCTTT.

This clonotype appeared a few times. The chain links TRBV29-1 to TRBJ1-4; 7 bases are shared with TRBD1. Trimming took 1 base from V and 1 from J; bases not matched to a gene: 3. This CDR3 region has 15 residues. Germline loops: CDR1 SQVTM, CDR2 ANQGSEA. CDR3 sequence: CSVEGTGGTNEKLFF. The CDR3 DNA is TGCAGCGTTGAAGGGACAGGTGGAACTAATGAAAAACTGTTTTTT.

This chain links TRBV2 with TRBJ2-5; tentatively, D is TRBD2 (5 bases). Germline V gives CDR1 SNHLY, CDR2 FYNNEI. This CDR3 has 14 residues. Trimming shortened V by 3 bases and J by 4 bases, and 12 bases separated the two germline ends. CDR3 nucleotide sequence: TGTGCCAGCAGTGACGACTACGTTCTAGAGACCCAGTACTTC. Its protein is CASSDDYVLETQYF.

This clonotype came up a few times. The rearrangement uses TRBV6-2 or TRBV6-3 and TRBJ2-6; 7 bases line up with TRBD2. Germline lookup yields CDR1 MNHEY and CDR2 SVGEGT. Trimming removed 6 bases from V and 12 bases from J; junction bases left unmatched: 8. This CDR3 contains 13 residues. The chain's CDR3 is CASSLGTMPVLTF. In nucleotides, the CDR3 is TGTGCCAGCAGCCTCGGGACTATGCCCGTCCTGACTTTC.

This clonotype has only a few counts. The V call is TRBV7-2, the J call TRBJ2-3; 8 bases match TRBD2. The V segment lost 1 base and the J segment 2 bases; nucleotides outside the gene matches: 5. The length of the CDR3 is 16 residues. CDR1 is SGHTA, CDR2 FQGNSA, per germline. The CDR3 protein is CASSLVSGGYTDTQYF. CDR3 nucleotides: TGTGCCAGCAGCTTAGTCAGCGGGGGTTACACAGATACGCAGTATTTT.

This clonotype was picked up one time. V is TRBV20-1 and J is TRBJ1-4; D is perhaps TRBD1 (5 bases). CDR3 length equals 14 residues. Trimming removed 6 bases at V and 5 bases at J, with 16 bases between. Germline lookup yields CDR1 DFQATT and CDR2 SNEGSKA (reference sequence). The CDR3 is CSASQTAINEKLFF. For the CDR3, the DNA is TGCAGTGCCTCCCAGACAGCAATAAATGAAAAACTGTTTTTT.

DNA for the CDR3: TGTGCCAGCAGCTCCGGGAGCAATTCACCCCTCCACTTT. Protein product: CASSSGSNSPLHF. The V and J genes are TRBV5-4 and TRBJ1-6, with D uncertain. The germline V gene encodes CDR1 SGHNT and CDR2 YYREEE (reference sequence). CDR3 length: 13 residues. V lost 3 bases to trimming and J lost 7 bases, with 8 bases between them.

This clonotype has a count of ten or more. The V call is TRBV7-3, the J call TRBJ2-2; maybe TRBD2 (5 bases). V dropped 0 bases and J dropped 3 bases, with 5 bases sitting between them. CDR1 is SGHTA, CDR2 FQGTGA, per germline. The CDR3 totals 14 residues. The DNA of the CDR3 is TGTGCCAGCAGCTTAACGCGGGACACCGGGGAGCTGTTTTTT. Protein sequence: CASSLTRDTGELFF.

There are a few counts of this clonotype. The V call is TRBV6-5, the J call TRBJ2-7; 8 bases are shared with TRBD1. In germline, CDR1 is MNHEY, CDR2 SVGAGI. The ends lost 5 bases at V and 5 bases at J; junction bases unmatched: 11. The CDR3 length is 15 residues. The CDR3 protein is CASSAPGTGGHEQYF. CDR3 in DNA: TGTGCCAGCAGTGCGCCCGGGACAGGTGGGCACGAGCAGTACTTC.

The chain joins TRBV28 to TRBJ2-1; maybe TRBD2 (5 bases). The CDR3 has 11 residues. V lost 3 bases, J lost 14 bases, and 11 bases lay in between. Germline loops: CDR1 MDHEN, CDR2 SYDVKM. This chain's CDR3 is CASSFEGKEFF. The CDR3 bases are TGTGCCAGCAGTTTCGAGGGAAAGGAGTTCTTC.